A selection of T cell receptor beta chains follows, all from one sample in a study of CD4 T cells in relation to SARS-CoV-2 and coronaviruses. Their antigen targets remain unknown. Sequencing used immunoSEQ multiplex PCR; TCRdb keeps in-frame clones, though not all of them. The sample includes over 15,000 clones, around three quarters seen only once; the top ten take about 11%. What was sequenced was CD4+ T cells from PBMCs, cultured in vitro. These receptors were taken from a human donor in good health. Both conserved end residues are part of each CDR3. A D gene is named only where the DNA matches it firmly. Some rows mark clone size as missing; the rest say once, few, many or name a class of expanded clone.

V: TRBV29-1; size: once; D: -; J: TRBJ2-5; CDR3: CSVERNFQETQYF; DNA: TGCAGCGTTGAGAGGAATTTTCAAGAGACCCAGTACTTC
V: TRBV5-6; size: few; D: -; J: TRBJ2-1; CDR3: CASSLYNEQFF; DNA: TGTGCCAGCAGCTTGTATAATGAGCAGTTCTTC
V: TRBV9; size: once; D: -; J: TRBJ2-1; CDR3: CASSPQERFEQFF; DNA: TGTGCCAGCAGCCCGCAGGAGCGGTTTGAGCAGTTCTTC
V: TRBV11-2; size: -; D: -; J: TRBJ2-5; CDR3: CASSDIRWVQGETQYF; DNA: TGTGCCAGCAGCGACATACGATGGGTGCAGGGGGAGACCCAGTACTTC
V: TRBV25-1; size: once; D: -; J: TRBJ2-7; CDR3: CASSATELGSYEQYF; DNA: TGTGCCAGCAGCGCAACAGAATTGGGCTCCTACGAGCAGTACTTC
V: TRBV7-9; size: -; D: TRBD1; J: TRBJ2-5; CDR3: CAGSSGTAQETQYF; DNA: TGTGCCGGTTCTTCCGGGACAGCCCAAGAGACCCAGTACTTC
V: TRBV30; size: -; D: -; J: TRBJ2-5; CDR3: CAWARGGQETQYF; DNA: TGTGCCTGGGCAAGGGGTGGCCAAGAGACCCAGTACTTC
V: TRBV6-5; size: -; D: -; J: TRBJ1-6; CDR3: CASSYSSGEISPLHF; DNA: TGTGCCAGCAGTTACTCGTCCGGGGAGATATCACCCCTCCACTTT
V: TRBV9; size: once; D: -; J: TRBJ1-1; CDR3: CASSLGDGRKNTEAFF; DNA: TGTGCCAGCAGCCTAGGGGATGGACGGAAGAACACTGAAGCTTTCTTT
V: TRBV5-1; size: -; D: -; J: TRBJ1-4; CDR3: CASSMGGGDEKLFF; DNA: TGCGCCAGCAGCATGGGGGGAGGGGATGAAAAACTGTTTTTT
V: TRBV19; size: -; D: -; J: TRBJ2-7; CDR3: CASSIPGQWSSYEQYF; DNA: TGTGCCAGTAGTATCCCTGGACAGTGGAGCTCCTACGAGCAGTACTTC
V: TRBV7-8; size: -; D: -; J: TRBJ1-1; CDR3: CASSSAHNTEAFF; DNA: TGTGCCAGCAGCTCCGCGCATAACACTGAAGCTTTCTTT
V: TRBV3-1/TRBV3-2; size: -; D: TRBD2; J: TRBJ2-5; CDR3: CASRQSGRAMETQYF; DNA: TGTGCCAGCAGGCAAAGCGGGAGGGCCATGGAGACCCAGTACTTC
V: TRBV7-2; size: -; D: TRBD2; J: TRBJ2-2; CDR3: CASSKWGLAGGQTGELFF; DNA: TGTGCCAGCAGCAAATGGGGTCTAGCGGGGGGGCAGACCGGGGAGCTGTTTTTT
V: TRBV9; size: -; D: TRBD2; J: TRBJ2-7; CDR3: CASSAGLAGGPTYEQYF; DNA: TGTGCCAGCAGCGCGGGACTAGCGGGGGGGCCGACCTACGAGCAGTACTTC
V: TRBV5-1; size: -; D: TRBD1; J: TRBJ1-5; CDR3: CASSLGPGGGSGVGQPQHF; DNA: TGCGCCAGCAGCTTGGGGCCAGGGGGCGGATCTGGGGTCGGTCAGCCCCAGCATTTT
V: TRBV10-3; size: -; D: TRBD1; J: TRBJ1-2; CDR3: CAISVSREGAGYTF; DNA: TGTGCCATCAGTGTTTCTCGGGAGGGGGCTGGCTACACCTTC
V: TRBV7-7; size: -; D: TRBD2; J: TRBJ2-1; CDR3: CASSLVAAGVHEQFF; DNA: TGTGCTAGCAGCTTAGTAGCGGCGGGGGTCCATGAGCAGTTCTTC
V: TRBV4-1; size: -; D: TRBD2; J: TRBJ2-1; CDR3: CASRRTSIIERDEQFF; DNA: TGCGCCAGCCGAAGGACTAGTATCATTGAGCGGGATGAGCAGTTCTTC
V: TRBV2; size: -; D: -; J: TRBJ1-6; CDR3: CASTPRQVDSPLHF; DNA: TGTGCCAGCACCCCACGACAGGTGGATTCACCCCTCCACTTT
V: TRBV11-2; size: -; D: TRBD1; J: TRBJ1-1; CDR3: CASSHGQGGTEAFF; DNA: TGTGCCAGCAGCCATGGACAGGGGGGCACTGAAGCTTTCTTT
V: TRBV5-1; size: -; D: TRBD2; J: TRBJ2-7; CDR3: CASSFLAGQPYEQYF; DNA: TGCGCCAGCAGCTTTCTAGCGGGCCAGCCCTACGAGCAGTACTTC
V: TRBV9; size: -; D: TRBD2; J: TRBJ2-3; CDR3: CASSADISRRLAGRTDTQYF; DNA: TGTGCCAGCAGCGCCGACATATCCCGGCGACTAGCGGGGCGGACAGATACGCAGTATTTT
V: TRBV3-1/TRBV3-2; size: once; D: TRBD1; J: TRBJ2-7; CDR3: CASSLGTVSYEQYF; DNA: TGTGCCAGCAGCTTGGGGACAGTCTCCTACGAGCAGTACTTC
V: TRBV19; size: few; D: TRBD1; J: TRBJ1-6; CDR3: CASRSFAGGRDSPLHF; DNA: TGTGCCAGTAGATCCTTCGCAGGGGGCAGAGACTCACCCCTCCACTTT
V: TRBV11-2; size: -; D: TRBD2; J: TRBJ2-4; CDR3: CASSRLAGPFGNIQYF; DNA: TGTGCCAGCAGCCGACTAGCGGGACCCTTCGGAAACATTCAGTACTTC
V: TRBV2; size: -; D: -; J: TRBJ2-5; CDR3: CASSELAGSGETQYF; DNA: TGTGCCAGCAGTGAACTGGCGGGGTCGGGCGAGACCCAGTACTTC
V: TRBV19; size: few; D: TRBD1; J: TRBJ2-7; CDR3: CASSLGQGAYEQYF; DNA: TGTGCCAGTAGTTTGGGACAGGGAGCCTACGAGCAGTACTTC
V: TRBV27; size: once; D: -; J: TRBJ2-4; CDR3: CASSLDGLLAKNIQYF; DNA: TGTGCCAGCAGTCTAGACGGACTCCTAGCCAAAAACATTCAGTACTTC
V: TRBV5-1; size: -; D: -; J: TRBJ2-6; CDR3: CASSLDGSGANVLTF; DNA: TGCGCCAGCAGCTTGGACGGGTCCGGGGCCAACGTCCTGACTTTC
V: TRBV13; size: -; D: -; J: TRBJ1-5; CDR3: CASSLGLSNQPQHF; DNA: TGTGCCAGCAGCTTGGGGTTGAGCAATCAGCCCCAGCATTTT
V: TRBV9; size: -; D: -; J: TRBJ1-1; CDR3: CASSPRYEGDTEAFF; DNA: TGTGCCAGCAGCCCTCGATACGAGGGCGACACTGAAGCTTTCTTT